This TCR beta chain is from a study of radiotherapy plus CTLA-4 blockade in lung cancer. Study information: Objective responses emerged in 15% to 20% of patients, and 31% attained disease control.

In this sample, this clone turned up a few times. The study treated chemo-refractory metastatic non-small-cell lung cancer patients with focal radiation plus ipilimumab CTLA-4 blockade. This CDR3 region has 14 residues. Germline assignment: CDR1 MNHEY and CDR2 SVGAGI. V was clipped by 6 bases and J by 3 bases, with 14 bases between them. Assay: immunoSEQ multiplex PCR; the TCRdb copy retains only in-frame clones and omits some. Of about 54,000 clones in the sample, approximately 79% were seen once. This specimen consisted of peripheral blood, obtained from a patient treated with radiotherapy plus ipilimumab. This receptor was taken from a human donor with non-small cell lung cancer who had a partial response to radiotherapy plus ipilimumab. The V gene is TRBV6-5, the J gene TRBJ1-2, with D perhaps matching TRBD1 (6 bases). In nucleotides, the CDR3 is TGTGCCAGCAGCCTCGGGGGGGGCTACTATGGCTACACCTTC. This sequence encodes CASSLGGGYYGYTF.